This TCR beta chain was recorded in a study of control samples from healthy donors and cancer patients. The J segment lost 6 bases and the V segment lost 3 bases, leaving 6 bases of the junction unmatched. The CDR3 is made up of 14 amino acids. Produced via immunoSEQ multiplex PCR; TCRdb's table is partial and in-frame only. The sample includes more than 45,000 clones, 85% to 95% of them seen just once. The sequence was obtained from a man aged 30-40 years with colorectal cancer. V usage is TRBV23-1 and J usage is TRBJ1-2, with TRBD1 identical over 8 bases. TRBV23-1 has ORF status, its function being uncertain. Sequenced: PBMCs. CDR3 DNA sequence: TGCGCCAGCAGTCACCCCGCAGGGGGCCATGGCTACACCTTC. Translation gives CASSHPAGGHGYTF.